This T cell receptor beta chain was sequenced during a study of response to subunit inactivated influenza vaccine. Findings and limits, study-wide: There was a suggestion from the authors that each seasonal influenza vaccination recruits few new T cells.

CDR1 LGHDT and CDR2 YNNKEL come from the germline V gene (reference sequence). The CDR3 has 13 residues. V lost 7 bases to trimming and J lost 0 bases, with 9 bases between them. TCRdb re-derived calls from the RT-PCR reads in MiXCR, one entry per CDR3 protein. The sample consists of roughly 500,000 distinct CDR3 sequences, approximately 15% of them appearing once. This clonotype was seen a few times. What it recognizes is unknown. This sequence was found in a man aged 50 to 69 who received an inactivated influenza vaccine. Sequencing used CD4+ T cells sorted from PBMCs, obtained roughly 24 months after vaccination. This chain connects TRBV3-1 to TRBJ1-1, with TRBD1 as a possible D gene (5 bases). CDR3 coding DNA: TGTGCCAGCACCCGGGACTTGAACACTGAAGCTTTCTTT. Translation: CASTRDLNTEAFF.